The present entry profiles one T cell receptor (beta chain) with its context. Measured with immunoSEQ multiplex PCR; TCRdb has only the in-frame clones, and not every one. The data contain around 70,000 clones, approximately 90% of them seen just once; the ten biggest clones take up around 4.9%. This entry is derived from a study of T cell responses to AZD1222 COVID-19 vaccine. The trim removed 7 bases at V and 0 bases at J, leaving 5 bases unmatched. This CDR3 is 14 amino acids long. Per the germline V gene, CDR1 is MNHEY and CDR2 is SVGAGI. The clonotype comes from an adult who received the MenACWY meningococcal vaccine as a control. Material: peripheral blood, obtained 28 days after the second dose of the MenACWY control vaccine. The V and J genes are TRBV6-5 and TRBJ1-1; 7 bases are shared with TRBD1. CDR3 DNA sequence: TGTGCCAGCATTGGGGACAGCCTGAACACTGAAGCTTTCTTT. Protein sequence: CASIGDSLNTEAFF.